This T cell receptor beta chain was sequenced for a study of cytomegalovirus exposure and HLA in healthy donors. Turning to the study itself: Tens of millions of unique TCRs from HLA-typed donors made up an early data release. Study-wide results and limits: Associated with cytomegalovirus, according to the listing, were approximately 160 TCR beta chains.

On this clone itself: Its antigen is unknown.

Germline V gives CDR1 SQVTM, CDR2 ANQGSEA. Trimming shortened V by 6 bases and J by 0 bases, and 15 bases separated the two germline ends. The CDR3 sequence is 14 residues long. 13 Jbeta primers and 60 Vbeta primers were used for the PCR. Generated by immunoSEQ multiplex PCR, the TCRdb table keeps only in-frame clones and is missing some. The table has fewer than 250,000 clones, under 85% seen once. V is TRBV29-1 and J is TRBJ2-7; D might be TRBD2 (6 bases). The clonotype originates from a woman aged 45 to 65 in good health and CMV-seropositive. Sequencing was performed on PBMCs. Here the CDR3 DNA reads TGCAGCGTCGCGGAGGGGTCCTTCTCCTACGAGCAGTACTTC. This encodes CSVAEGSFSYEQYF.